This T cell receptor (beta chain) emerged from a study of blood T cell repertoires in COVID-19. Turning to the study itself: From T cells, B-cell-depleted T cells, or PBMCs came the material, which was cDNA or gDNA.

Generated by immunoSEQ multiplex PCR, the TCRdb table keeps only in-frame clones and is missing some. This table holds about 400,000 clones, over 85% found once. Clinical history as reported by participants underpinned cohort assignment. Symptom resolution, clearance, or two negative PCRs marked the recovered donors of Cohort 3. The CDR3 consists of 14 residues. V dropped 5 bases and J dropped 4 bases, with 15 bases sitting between them. Germline lookup yields CDR1 SGHRS and CDR2 YFSETQ. This clonotype originated in a young woman who had recovered from COVID-19. The J gene is TRBJ1-1, the V gene TRBV5-1; D perhaps matches TRBD1 (5 bases). The sequenced sample consisted of PBMCs or T cells enriched from blood (not recorded which). In DNA, the CDR3 is TGCGCCAGCAGTATTTCCGGGGGGGTCACTGAAGCTTTCTTT. This gives the protein CASSISGGVTEAFF.